This T cell receptor (beta chain) was observed in a study of shared clonotypes between healthy human individuals. About this clone: Its specificity is not known.

Assay: immunoSEQ multiplex PCR; the TCRdb copy retains only in-frame clones and omits some. The repertoire holds roughly 2.4 million clones, 95% seen once, with around 0.13% in the top ten. Broader study findings: Relative to their counterparts shared across all four donors, non-shared clonotypes exhibited diminished generation probabilities. Sampling included only blood; tissue repertoires likely differ. Since donors were few, the genetic and exposure-history diversity represented was limited.

V lost 3 bases and J lost 7, with 10 bases in between. Germline lookup yields CDR1 SGHNT and CDR2 YENEEA. The CDR3 spans 13 residues. The source material was naive CD4+ T cells sorted from blood. Subset noted: CD45RA+ positively selected. This chain connects TRBV11-3 to TRBJ1-5; D is perhaps TRBD1 (5 bases). The receptor was derived from a man between 18 and 29 years old in good health. The CDR3: CASSFQGGQPQHF. The CDR3 nucleotides are TGTGCCAGCAGCTTCCAGGGTGGACAGCCCCAGCATTTT.